What follows are 25 T cell receptor beta chains derived from one specimen sequenced in a study of cytomegalovirus exposure and HLA in healthy donors (dated by TCRdb to the late 2010s). Receptors were amplified or captured by the immunoSEQ multiplex PCR assay. For the multiplex PCR, a mixture combining 60 forward primers for TCR Vbeta segments and 13 reverse primers for TCR Jbeta segments was used. Sourced from immuneACCESS, this table was stored by TCRdb with only in-frame sequences that have V and J called. A share of the clones is absent; for the studies checked, an unresolved V gene accounts for under half, and the remainder has no known explanation. The sample's own table lists about 170,000 clones. The top ten clonotypes cover approximately 0.72% of the sample. The sample was PBMCs. Every receptor here comes from a woman under 30 in good health and CMV-seropositive.

J is TRBJ1-2 and V is TRBV9; TRBD1 agrees at 9 bases. The trim removed 3 bases at V and 4 bases at J, leaving 13 bases unmatched. Germline V gene data show CDR1 as SGDLS and CDR2 as YYNGEE. This CDR3 contains 17 residues. DNA for the CDR3: TGTGCCAGCAGCGCCCCTAAGGACAGGGGAAGGCGCTATGGCTACACCTTC. It encodes CASSAPKDRGRRYGYTF.

V gene TRBV4-2 combines with J gene TRBJ1-2; unclear D gene. The CDR3 extends over 14 amino acids. Germline V gene sequence: CDR1 LGHNA, CDR2 YNFKEQ. V was clipped by 1 base and J by 6 bases, with 12 bases between them. The CDR3 loop reads CASSQGEGGDGYTF. The CDR3, as DNA: TGTGCCAGCAGCCAAGGTGAGGGCGGAGATGGCTACACCTTC.

The chain couples TRBV4-2 to TRBJ2-4, with D possibly being TRBD2 (5 bases). Trimming cost V 0 bases and J 6 bases, with 15 bases left between them. In germline, CDR1 is LGHNA, CDR2 YNFKEQ. The CDR3 totals 16 residues. CDR3: CASSQEPGIKGNIQYF. DNA for the CDR3: TGTGCCAGCAGCCAAGAGCCCGGGATCAAGGGAAACATTCAGTACTTC.

The genes are TRBV15 and TRBJ2-5; 8 bases map to TRBD1. Germline V lookup: CDR1 LNHNV, CDR2 YYDKDF (reference sequence). After removal of 1 base from V and 5 bases from J, the junction contained 6 bases not matched to a gene. There are 15 residues in the CDR3. As DNA, the CDR3 is TGTGCCACCAGCAGAGCCGGGACAGGTGGGGAGACCCAGTACTTC. This encodes CATSRAGTGGETQYF.

The chain carries TRBV30 and TRBJ1-2; TRBD1 matches at 9 bases. CDR3 length: 15 residues. V lost 0 bases and J lost 4; bases outside the gene matches: 6. CDR1 and CDR2 (germline): GTSNPN, SVGIG (reference sequence). The CDR3 coding sequence is TGTGCCTGGAGTGTAACCGGGACAGGGTCCTATGGCTACACCTTC. Encoded protein: CAWSVTGTGSYGYTF.

This chain uses TRBV11-3 with TRBJ2-3; D possibly corresponds to TRBD2 (6 bases). Germline V gene lookup returns CDR1 SGHNT and CDR2 YENEEA. This CDR3 contains 14 residues. With 3 bases removed from V and 0 bases from J, the gap between germline ends came to 7 bases. CDR3 sequence (DNA): TGTGCCAGCAGCTTTAGCGGCAGCACAGATACGCAGTATTTT. Translating gives CASSFSGSTDTQYF.

The chain recombines TRBV27 with TRBJ2-7, with 7 bases matching TRBD2. The CDR3 sequence is 14 residues long. From germline, CDR1 is MNHEY and CDR2 SMNVEV (reference sequence). Trimming removed 4 bases from V and 7 bases from J; junction bases left unmatched: 10. CDR3 in DNA: TGTGCCAGCAGTTCCCCCGGGACTATAGGGGAGCAGTACTTC. Protein product: CASSSPGTIGEQYF.

The chain joins TRBV2 to TRBJ2-7; 7 bases map to TRBD2. Germline lookup yields CDR1 SNHLY and CDR2 FYNNEI. The CDR3 spans 15 residues. The V and J ends lost 4 bases and 6 bases, in that order; junction bases with no gene match: 12. Here the CDR3 reads CASSVTPLGGGEQYF. The CDR3 DNA reads TGTGCCAGCAGTGTCACACCTCTGGGGGGGGGCGAGCAGTACTTC.

J is TRBJ2-1 and V is TRBV4-3, with TRBD2 matching over 10 bases. Per the germline V gene, CDR1 is LGHNA and CDR2 is YSLEER. V lost 1 base to trimming and J lost 4 bases; unmatched junction nucleotides: 4. The CDR3 is 16 amino acids. This CDR3 is CASSQATSGAYNEQFF. For the CDR3, the DNA is TGCGCCAGCAGCCAAGCAACTAGCGGGGCGTACAATGAGCAGTTCTTC.

The J gene is TRBJ2-1, the V gene TRBV18, with TRBD2 as a possible D gene (5 bases). Trimming took off 2 bases at V and 10 bases at J, with 9 bases between the two ends. Germline V lookup: CDR1 KGHSH, CDR2 LQKENI. This CDR3 has 12 residues. The CDR3 coding sequence is TGTGCCAGCTCACCATCGGGGAGCGAGCAGTTCTTC. Protein product: CASSPSGSEQFF.

The chain combines TRBV6-5 with TRBJ1-2; 8 bases are shared with TRBD1. The CDR3 contains 14 residues. Germline CDR1 and CDR2: MNHEY and SVGAGI. With V trimmed by 6 bases and J by 4 bases, 7 bases remained unmatched. DNA of the CDR3: TGTGCCAGCAGCACGACAGGGGTAGGCTATGGCTACACCTTC. It translates to CASSTTGVGYGYTF.

A note on this clone: Its ends do not fully match the called genes, so a read error is possible. J is TRBJ1-1 and V is TRBV5-1; unclear D gene. CDR1 is SGHRS, CDR2 YFSETQ, per germline. The CDR3 totals 16 residues. The CDR3 loop is CASSSRPRGSNTEALF. CDR3 sequence (DNA): TGCGCCAGCAGCTCGAGACCCAGAGGTTCAAACACTGAAGCTCTCTTT.

The CDR3 here is CASSYSTGEAFF. CDR3 bases: TGTGCCAGCAGTTACTCGACAGGGGAAGCTTTCTTT. This chain connects TRBV6-5 to TRBJ1-1; 7 nucleotides line up with TRBD1. V lost 0 bases to trimming and J lost 8 bases; unmatched junction nucleotides: 0. Per the germline V gene, CDR1 is MNHEY and CDR2 is SVGAGI. This CDR3 is 12 amino acids long.

The chain combines TRBV6-4 with TRBJ1-2; 9 bases are shared with TRBD1. V shed 7 bases, J shed 2 bases, and the junction held 11 bases outside the gene matches. Germline V lookup: CDR1 MRHNA, CDR2 SNTAGT. CDR3 size: 16 residues. CDR3: CASNLKTGGTNYGYTF. As DNA, the CDR3 is TGTGCCAGCAATCTAAAGACAGGGGGGACCAACTATGGCTACACCTTC.

V gene TRBV29-1 combines with J gene TRBJ1-1; 7 nucleotides align to TRBD1. The ends lost 6 bases at V and 7 bases at J; junction bases unmatched: 2. This CDR3 has 10 amino acids. Germline V gene lookup returns CDR1 SQVTM and CDR2 ANQGSEA. In DNA form, the CDR3 reads TGCAGCGTCCCAGGGGGTGAAGCTTTCTTT. Protein: CSVPGGEAFF. The entire variable domain, with the rest obtained from reference TRBV29-1 and TRBJ1-1, is as follows: SAVISQKPSRDICQRGTSLTIQCQVDSQVTMMFWYRQQPGQSLTLIATANQGSEATYESGFVIDKFPISRPNLTFSTLTVSNMSPEDSSIYLCSVPGGEAFFGQGTRLTVV.

V is TRBV5-1 and J is TRBJ2-5; no definite D call. V dropped 0 bases and J dropped 1 base, with 7 bases sitting between them. This CDR3 region has 14 residues. Germline CDR1 SGHRS, CDR2 YFSETQ. The CDR3 DNA follows: TGCGCCAGCAGCTTGGTTTCACTCCAAGAGACCCAGTACTTC. Translating it yields CASSLVSLQETQYF. The variable domain in full, completed from reference TRBV5-1 and TRBJ2-5, reads KAGVTQTPRYLIKTRGQQVTLSCSPISGHRSVSWYQQTPGQGLQFLFEYFSETQRNKGNFPGRFSGRQFSNSRSEMNVSTLELGDSALYLCASSLVSLQETQYFGPGTRLLVL.

This chain uses TRBV30 with TRBJ2-5; maybe TRBD2 (5 bases). The J call is uncertain, as TRBJ2-7 better fits the DNA end. Germline loops: CDR1 GTSNPN, CDR2 SVGIG (reference sequence). This CDR3 has 13 residues. CDR3 nucleotides: TGTGCCTGGAGTCTCACGGGGTGGTACGAGCAGTACTTC. Protein sequence: CAWSLTGWYEQYF.

The chain joins TRBV7-6 to TRBJ2-1; TRBD1 might be the D (5 bases). The V gene's germline CDR1 is SGHVS and CDR2 FNYEAQ. This CDR3 region has 14 residues. With 1 base removed from V and 7 bases from J, the gap between germline ends came to 11 bases. The CDR3 region has the DNA TGTGCCAGCAGCTTAGGGGGCAGGGTGAATGAGCAGTTCTTC. Translating gives CASSLGGRVNEQFF.

The chain links TRBV4-2 to TRBJ2-2, with TRBD2 matching over 8 bases. Germline CDR1 is LGHNA and CDR2 is YNFKEQ. V was pared by 0 bases and J by 4 bases, with 4 bases of the junction left unmatched. This CDR3 has 16 amino acids. This CDR3 is CASSQEAGDSTGELFF. The CDR3 DNA follows: TGTGCCAGCAGCCAAGAAGCGGGGGATAGCACCGGGGAGCTGTTTTTT.

The chain has TRBV18 and TRBJ2-7; 7 bases are shared with TRBD1. The CDR3 contains 13 residues. The germline CDR1 and CDR2 sequences are KGHSH and LQKENI. Unmatched junction bases numbered 5, after V lost 4 bases and J lost 5 bases. CDR3 amino acids: CASSLRQGNEQYF. CDR3 DNA: TGTGCCAGCTCACTACGACAGGGCAACGAGCAGTACTTC.

CDR3: CASRNPPRGELTDTQYF. The CDR3 region has the DNA TGTGCCAGCAGAAATCCTCCGCGGGGGGAACTCACAGATACGCAGTATTTT. J is TRBJ2-3 and V is TRBV11-2, with 8 nucleotides matching TRBD2. The trim removed 6 bases at V and 2 bases at J, leaving 13 bases unmatched. The CDR3 loop spans 17 amino acids. CDR1 is SGHAT, CDR2 FQNNGV, per germline.

The chain joins TRBV2 to TRBJ1-5, with 8 bases fitting TRBD1. J gave up 6 bases and V 2 bases, and 3 bases lay outside the gene matches. The CDR3 is 14 amino acids. From germline, CDR1 is SNHLY and CDR2 FYNNEI. CDR3 DNA: TGTGCCAGCAGTGAACAGGGGGCGAGTCAGCCCCAGCATTTT. Its translation: CASSEQGASQPQHF.

The genes are TRBV7-9 and TRBJ1-1; 8 nucleotides agree with TRBD1. From germline, CDR1 is SEHNR and CDR2 FQNEAQ (reference sequence). The trim removed 4 bases at V and 1 base at J, leaving 8 bases unmatched. The CDR3 is 16 residues long. CDR3 region: CASSSGQGTGNTEAFF. The CDR3, as DNA: TGTGCCAGCAGCTCCGGACAGGGAACGGGGAACACTGAAGCTTTCTTT.

This rearrangement joins TRBV4-1 to TRBJ1-2; TRBD1 agrees at 7 bases. The germline V gene encodes CDR1 MGHRA and CDR2 YSYEKL. The CDR3 is made up of 14 amino acids. With V trimmed by 4 bases and J by 4 bases, 6 bases remained unmatched. CDR3 sequence: CASSPGGTVYGYTF. CDR3 coding DNA: TGCGCCAGCAGCCCAGGGGGAACAGTCTATGGCTACACCTTC.

The J gene is TRBJ2-2, the V gene TRBV5-4; D gene uncertain. The V gene lost 0 bases and the J gene lost 5 bases, with 5 bases spanning the gap. Germline CDR1 reads SGHNT; CDR2 reads YYREEE (reference sequence). The CDR3 extends over 13 amino acids. CDR3 region: CASSLGLTGELFF. The CDR3, as DNA: TGTGCCAGCAGCTTGGGTCTTACCGGGGAGCTGTTTTTT.